The entry below gives a single T cell receptor beta chain sequence along with its context. The antigen is unknown. Trimming left V 4 bases short and J 4 bases short, with 10 bases between. The length of the CDR3 is 14 residues. Germline V lookup: CDR1 MNHNS, CDR2 SASEGT. The data were taken from a study of shared clonotypes between healthy human individuals. Study results and limitations: The diversity represented, both genetic and in exposure history, was limited by few donors.

The material for each subset, its genomic DNA, was split evenly across several immunoSEQ plates. On ten immunoSEQ deep assay plates, unsorted PBMC DNA was sequenced. Assay used: immunoSEQ multiplex PCR; TCRdb lists only in-frame clones, some missing. The data show roughly 500,000 clones, 60% to 80% seen once. The chain joins TRBV6-1 to TRBJ1-4; D is unclear. Source material: PBMCs. This TCR derives from a woman aged 40 to 50 in good health. Some clones in this sample may be carry-over from other donors' samples. The DNA for the CDR3 is TGTGCCAGCAGTGTTTCAGGAAATAATGAAAAACTGTTTTTT. This sequence encodes CASSVSGNNEKLFF.